This T cell receptor beta chain was captured by sequencing in a study of cytotoxic CD8 clonotypes in ibrutinib-treated CLL. As for the study in general: Response was recorded as partial in approximately 25 patients and complete in 2; at median approximately 63 months, around 14 remained remitted and about 12 had progressed.

Cryopreserved PBMCs yielded roughly 2.1 micrograms of genomic DNA for TCR beta libraries. The CDR3 contains 13 residues. CDR1 SGHNT and CDR2 YENEEA come from the germline V gene. Trimming shortened V by 4 bases and J by 2 bases, and 9 bases separated the two germline ends. This clone was seen only a few times. Its antigen remains unidentified. The study, taken as a whole, reports: An increase in clonality occurred at ibrutinib response, followed by a return toward baseline at progression.

Profiled with immunoSEQ multiplex PCR; TCRdb holds only in-frame clones, not every one. The sample includes over 140,000 clones, over 75% of them seen just once. The sequenced sample was PBMCs, obtained after 36 months of ibrutinib treatment. V is TRBV11-3 and J is TRBJ2-7; D is possibly TRBD2 (6 bases). This sequence originates from a human donor with chronic lymphocytic leukemia. The CDR3 sequence: CASSSGLAYEQYF. Written as DNA, the CDR3 is TGTGCCAGCAGCTCGGGACTTGCCTACGAGCAGTACTTC. Supplemented by reference TRBV11-3 and TRBJ2-7, the full variable domain reads EAGVVQSPRYKIIEKKQPVAFWCNPISGHNTLYWYLQNLGQGPELLIRYENEEAVDDSQLPKDRFSAERLKGVDSTLKIQPAELGDSAVYLCASSSGLAYEQYFGPGTRLTVT.